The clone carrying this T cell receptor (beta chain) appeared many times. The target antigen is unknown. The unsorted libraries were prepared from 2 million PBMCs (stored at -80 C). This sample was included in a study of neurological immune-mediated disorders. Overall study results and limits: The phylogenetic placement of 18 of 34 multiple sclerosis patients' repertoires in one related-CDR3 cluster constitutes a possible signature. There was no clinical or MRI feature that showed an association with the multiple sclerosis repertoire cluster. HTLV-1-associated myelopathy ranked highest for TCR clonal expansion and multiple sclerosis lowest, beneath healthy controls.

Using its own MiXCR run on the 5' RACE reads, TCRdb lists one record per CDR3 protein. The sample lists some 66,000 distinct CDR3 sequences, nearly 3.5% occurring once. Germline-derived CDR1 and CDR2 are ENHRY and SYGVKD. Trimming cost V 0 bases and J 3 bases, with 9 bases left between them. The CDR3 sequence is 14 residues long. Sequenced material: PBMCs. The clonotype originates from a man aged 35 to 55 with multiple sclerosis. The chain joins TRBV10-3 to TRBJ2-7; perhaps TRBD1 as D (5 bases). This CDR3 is CAISESGRDYEQYF. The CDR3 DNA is TGTGCCATCAGTGAGTCAGGCAGGGACTACGAGCAGTACTTC.